The 29 T cell receptor beta chains below were found in one sample sequenced in a study of patients and donors after allogeneic stem cell transplantation. TCRdb called the RT-PCR reads again in MiXCR, with one record for every CDR3 protein. The table includes some 960,000 distinct CDR3 sequences, 15% to 20% detected once. Sequenced sample: blood, either unsorted or a sorted T cell fraction (not recorded which). Receptors were obtained from a human donor who was either an allogeneic HSCT recipient or a stem cell or donor lymphocyte infusion donor (not recorded which). It is not recorded whose cells these are; they may come from a transplant donor.

This clonotype was seen at least ten times. CDR3 nucleotide sequence: TGTGCCAGCAGCCCCAGATCGGGTCGCACAGATACGCAGTATTTT. Residues: CASSPRSGRTDTQYF. The chain uses TRBV9 and TRBJ2-3; D not certain. Germline CDR1 reads SGDLS; CDR2 reads YYNGEE. The CDR3 runs to 15 residues. The V gene lost 4 bases and the J gene lost 1 base, with 13 bases spanning the gap.

This sequence joins TRBV7-9 and TRBJ2-7; D call uncertain. This CDR3 comprises 15 residues. Trimming took 3 bases from V and 0 from J, leaving 12 bases between them. Germline values: CDR1 SEHNR, CDR2 FQNEAQ (reference sequence). The DNA of the CDR3 is TGTGCCAGCAGCTTTGGTCCCAGTAACTCCTACGAGCAGTACTTC. It is translated as CASSFGPSNSYEQYF.

This clonotype has more than one count but fewer than ten. This sequence joins TRBV19 and TRBJ1-1, with TRBD1 identical over 9 bases. V dropped 7 bases and J dropped 3; count of bases not matched to a gene: 12. CDR3 length equals 16 residues. Germline values: CDR1 LNHDA, CDR2 SQIVND (reference sequence). The CDR3 nucleotides are TGTGCCAGTATTCCCCCACAGGGGGCAGTGGACACTGAAGCTTTCTTT. Protein sequence: CASIPPQGAVDTEAFF.

The V and J genes are TRBV5-1 and TRBJ2-5, with D possibly being TRBD1 or TRBD2 (5 bases each). The V end was cut by 4 bases, the J end by 0 bases, with 13 bases between. In germline, CDR1 is SGHRS, CDR2 YFSETQ. This CDR3 is built from 15 residues. The chain's CDR3 is CASSTALGHQETQYF. The CDR3 bases are TGCGCCAGCAGCACCGCTTTGGGACACCAAGAGACCCAGTACTTC. The whole variable domain, filled in from reference TRBV5-1 and TRBJ2-5, reads KAGVTQTPRYLIKTRGQQVTLSCSPISGHRSVSWYQQTPGQGLQFLFEYFSETQRNKGNFPGRFSGRQFSNSRSEMNVSTLELGDSALYLCASSTALGHQETQYFGPGTRLLVL.

CDR3 protein: CSAFQGGRAWQETQYF. CDR3 bases: TGCAGTGCCTTTCAGGGCGGGAGGGCATGGCAAGAGACCCAGTACTTC. This sequence joins TRBV20-1 and TRBJ2-5, with 9 bases matching TRBD2. Germline trimming cut 6 bases from V and 2 bases from J; bases unmatched to any gene: 13. CDR1 and CDR2 from the germline V gene are DFQATT and SNEGSKA (reference sequence). This CDR3 spans 16 amino acids.

V gene TRBV27 combines with J gene TRBJ2-1; D is perhaps TRBD2 (5 bases). The CDR3 length is 15 residues. The germline V gene encodes CDR1 MNHEY and CDR2 SMNVEV (reference sequence). Trimming removed 9 bases at V and 2 bases at J, with 17 bases between. The CDR3 protein is CASQTDYFTYNEQFF. In nucleotides, the CDR3 is TGTGCCAGTCAAACCGACTATTTCACCTACAATGAGCAGTTCTTC.

This clonotype was seen a handful of times. The chain combines TRBV10-3 with TRBJ2-7, with 8 bases lining up with TRBD1. Trimming at V came to 6 bases and at J to 2 bases, leaving 9 bases not matched to a gene. This CDR3 has 15 amino acids. Germline CDR1 and CDR2: ENHRY and SYGVKD. The CDR3 protein is CAISRGQGSTYEQYF. CDR3 coding DNA: TGTGCCATCAGCCGCGGACAGGGATCGACCTACGAGCAGTACTTC.

V gene TRBV6-1 combines with J gene TRBJ2-1; 8 bases line up with TRBD1. This CDR3 is 14 amino acids long. V shed 4 bases, J shed 7 bases, and the junction held 6 bases outside the gene matches. Germline CDR1 is MNHNS and CDR2 is SASEGT. The CDR3 here is CASSAYRGVNEQFF. DNA for the CDR3: TGTGCCAGCAGTGCCTACAGGGGGGTAAATGAGCAGTTCTTC.

This chain joins TRBV20-1 and TRBJ2-1; unclear D gene. Germline V CDR1 and CDR2: DFQATT, SNEGSKA (reference sequence). This CDR3 has 15 amino acids. Trimming cost V 0 bases and J 0 bases, with 9 bases left between them. For the CDR3, the DNA is TGCAGTGCTAGAGATGGCGCGAGCTCCTACAATGAGCAGTTCTTC. Protein sequence: CSARDGASSYNEQFF.

V gene TRBV27 combines with J gene TRBJ1-1, with TRBD1 matching 7 bases. Germline loops: CDR1 MNHEY, CDR2 SMNVEV (reference sequence). The CDR3 consists of 15 residues. Trimming removed 2 bases from V and 4 bases from J; junction bases left unmatched: 7. The CDR3 coding sequence is TGTGCCAGCAGTTTAGTCCGGGAGGGGGCCACTGAAGCTTTCTTT. This gives the protein CASSLVREGATEAFF.

As regards this clonotype: One junction end does not reproduce the germline sequence, and a read error may be involved. V gene TRBV4-1 combines with J gene TRBJ2-3, with 8 bases that match TRBD2. CDR3 length: 16 amino acids. Germline V CDR1 and CDR2: MGHRA, YSYEKL. CDR3 region: CASSQGAGGFTDMQYF. The CDR3 DNA sequence: TGCGCCAGCAGCCAGGGGGCGGGAGGATTTACAGATATGCAGTATTTT.

On this clonotype: One base away lies a much larger clone, so this may be a sequencing read error. J is TRBJ2-2 and V is TRBV4-2; TRBD2 might be the D (5 bases). CDR3 length: 15 residues. Germline V lookup: CDR1 LGHNA, CDR2 YNFKEQ. CDR3 in amino acids: CASSLPDGLTGELLF. The CDR3 coding sequence is TGTGCCAGCAGCCTACCCGACGGGTTAACCGGGGAGCTGCTTTTT.

The chain combines TRBV21-1 with TRBJ1-5. TRBV21-1 constitutes a pseudogene. This CDR3 contains 15 residues. The DNA of the CDR3 is TGTGCCAGCAGCAAAGAGAGAGGGTGGCATCAGCCCCAGCATTTT. Translating it yields CASSKERGWHQPQHF.

The chain joins TRBV15 to TRBJ2-7; 10 bases line up with TRBD1. The CDR3 contains 16 residues. The ends lost 2 bases at V and 7 bases at J; junction bases unmatched: 11. Germline V gene data show CDR1 as LNHNV and CDR2 as YYDKDF (reference sequence). CDR3 region: CATSRSPDRGSWEQYF. The CDR3 DNA reads as TGTGCCACCAGCAGATCCCCGGACAGGGGGAGTTGGGAGCAGTACTTC. Looking up the rest from reference TRBV15 and TRBJ2-7 gives the full variable domain: DAMVIQNPRYQVTQFGKPVTLSCSQTLNHNVMYWYQQKSSQAPKLLFHYYDKDFNNEADTPDNFQSRRPNTSFCFLDIRSPGLGDTAMYLCATSRSPDRGSWEQYFGPGTRLTVT.

This clonotype came up many times. The chain links TRBV7-9 to TRBJ2-2; D is unresolved. Looked up from germline, CDR1 is SEHNR and CDR2 is FQNEAQ (reference sequence). This CDR3 comprises 12 residues. V was clipped by 2 bases and J by 6 bases, with 4 bases between them. DNA for the CDR3: TGTGCCAGCAGCTTAAGCTCCGGGGAGCTGTTTTTT. It codes for CASSLSSGELFF.

The chain links TRBV5-6 to TRBJ1-5, with D unresolved. Germline lookup yields CDR1 SGHDT and CDR2 YYEEEE. The CDR3 extends over 15 amino acids. V was pared by 1 base and J by 1 base, with 9 bases between. The CDR3, as DNA: TGTGCCAGCAGCTTGCGACGAATCAGCAATCAGCCCCAGCATTTT. Its translation: CASSLRRISNQPQHF.

The DNA for the CDR3 is TGTGCCAGCAGCTTAGCCGCCAGGGCGGGAGTCTCCGGGGAGCTGTTTTTT. It translates to CASSLAARAGVSGELFF. This chain links TRBV7-3 with TRBJ2-2, with TRBD2 identical over 7 bases. There are 17 residues in the CDR3. V lost 2 bases, J lost 6 bases, and 12 bases stayed unmatched. Germline V gene lookup returns CDR1 SGHTA and CDR2 FQGTGA.

This clonotype was detected ten times or more. This chain connects TRBV29-1 to TRBJ1-1; D unclear. Germline values: CDR1 SQVTM, CDR2 ANQGSEA. The CDR3 is 12 residues long. CDR3 protein: CRAQGPNTEAFF. The CDR3 DNA reads TGCAGAGCACAAGGGCCGAACACTGAAGCTTTCTTT.

In its sample, this clonotype was seen a few times. The V and J genes are TRBV4-3 and TRBJ2-2; TRBD2 matches at 8 bases. Germline CDR1 and CDR2: LGHNA and YSLEER. V shed 0 bases, J shed 3 bases, and the junction held 9 bases outside the gene matches. This CDR3 spans 18 amino acids. This chain's CDR3 is CASSQEPPGGTYTGELFF. CDR3 DNA sequence: TGCGCCAGCAGCCAAGAACCGCCGGGGGGGACCTACACCGGGGAGCTGTTTTTT.

This clonotype has a handful of counts. The chain recombines TRBV27 with TRBJ2-1; 7 bases map to TRBD2. The CDR3 extends over 15 amino acids. J lost 5 bases, V lost 8 bases, and 12 bases had no gene match. Germline CDR1 and CDR2: MNHEY and SMNVEV (reference sequence). The CDR3 nucleotides are TGTGCCAGCCAACCACCCGGGACTACGCACAATGAGCAGTTCTTC. Protein: CASQPPGTTHNEQFF.

The chain carries TRBV6-2 or TRBV6-3 and TRBJ2-3; D might be TRBD2 (5 bases). The V gene's germline CDR1 is MNHEY and CDR2 SVGEGT. The V end was cut by 4 bases, the J end by 0 bases, with 8 bases between. The CDR3 totals 14 residues. CDR3 in DNA: TGTGCCAGCAGTTTTTGGACTAGCACAGATACGCAGTATTTT. Its protein is CASSFWTSTDTQYF.

This clonotype has only a few counts. The rearrangement links TRBV5-1 to TRBJ1-2; no reliable D call. Trimming stripped 0 bases from V and 6 bases from J, with 15 bases between. The CDR3 extends over 15 amino acids. Germline V gene lookup returns CDR1 SGHRS and CDR2 YFSETQ. The chain's CDR3 is CASSLVPPAVDGYTF. CDR3 DNA: TGCGCCAGCAGCTTGGTTCCGCCGGCAGTCGATGGCTACACCTTC.

CDR3 residues: CASSNRDAGMTGEQFF. The CDR3 DNA reads as TGTGCCAGCAGTAACCGGGACGCCGGTATGACGGGTGAGCAGTTCTTC. The chain combines TRBV6-1 with TRBJ2-1; D may correspond to TRBD1 or TRBD2 (5 bases each). Germline loops: CDR1 MNHNS, CDR2 SASEGT. Trimming removed 5 bases from V and 9 bases from J, with 23 bases in between. The CDR3 covers 16 residues.

The rearrangement joins TRBV6-5 to TRBJ1-1; D is ambiguous. There are 14 residues in the CDR3. Trimming pared 2 bases from V and 5 bases from J, leaving 12 bases between. Looked up from germline, CDR1 is MNHEY and CDR2 is SVGAGI. Written as DNA, the CDR3 is TGTGCCAGCAGTTACGTTTGGCCACCTACTGAAGCTTTCTTT. Its protein is CASSYVWPPTEAFF.

The chain joins TRBV6-5 to TRBJ1-3, with D perhaps matching TRBD1 (5 bases). The CDR3 is made up of 16 amino acids. Germline CDR1 reads MNHEY; CDR2 reads SVGAGI. V was shortened by 0 bases and J by 1 base, with 10 bases between the two germline ends. The CDR3 here is CASSYSGAGSGNTIYF. Here the CDR3 DNA reads TGTGCCAGCAGTTACTCCGGGGCAGGGTCTGGAAACACCATATATTTT.

This clonotype has only a few counts. The chain is built from TRBV12-3 or TRBV12-4 and TRBJ1-1; 7 bases line up with TRBD1. The CDR3 extends over 15 amino acids. Trimming at V came to 6 bases and at J to 1 base, leaving 8 bases not matched to a gene. CDR3 sequence: CASSHYGTENTEAFF. The DNA of the CDR3 is TGTGCCAGCAGCCACTACGGGACAGAGAACACTGAAGCTTTCTTT.

This clonotype was counted between two and nine times. The chain couples TRBV7-2 to TRBJ2-3; 8 bases are a match to TRBD1. Germline V gene lookup returns CDR1 SGHTA and CDR2 FQGNSA. The V segment lost 0 bases and the J segment 4 bases; nucleotides outside the gene matches: 6. This CDR3 is built from 16 residues. Written as DNA, the CDR3 is TGTGCCAGCAGCTTAGCGCTTGGGACAGGCGCAGATACGCAGTATTTT. Protein: CASSLALGTGADTQYF.

The rearrangement uses TRBV24-1 and TRBJ2-3; D possibly corresponds to TRBD2 (5 bases). Trimming removed 4 bases from V and 5 bases from J, with 18 bases in between. CDR1 and CDR2 (germline): KGHDR, SFDVKD. The length of the CDR3 is 16 residues. As DNA, the CDR3 is TGTGCCACCAGTGACACCTACCAGGCCCGGGGAGATACGCAGTATTTT. Its protein is CATSDTYQARGDTQYF.

This clonotype was observed a few times. This chain joins TRBV6-1 and TRBJ2-3; D is undetermined. The germline V gene encodes CDR1 MNHNS and CDR2 SASEGT. V shed 6 bases and J shed 2 bases, with 9 bases lying between them. The CDR3 sequence is 13 residues long. The CDR3 loop is CASRPQPTDTQYF. The CDR3 region has the DNA TGTGCCAGCAGGCCACAACCCACAGATACGCAGTATTTT.